Listed below are T cell receptor beta chains from one sample, sequenced in a study of blood T cell repertoires in COVID-19. Sequencing was performed with immunoSEQ multiplex PCR; in TCRdb, only in-frame clones are kept and a portion is missing. Of some 150,000 clones in the sample, about 85% are singletons; the top ten hold about 7%. The sample consisted of peripheral blood. The receptors derive from a woman older than 75 in a cohort sampled during active or convalescent COVID-19. Both conserved end residues are trimmed from each CDR3.

>TRBJ2-3|TRBV10-1
ASSDSSVPGQGNTDTQY
>TRBJ2-5|TRBV7-2
ASSLVWRGVGTQY
>TRBJ1-2|TRBV19
ASISPGGYT
>TRBJ2-1|TRBV6-2/TRBV6-3
ASSDIGLAGFYEQF
>TRBJ1-3|TRBV5-6
ASSWGQGESGNTIY
>TRBJ1-2|TRBV6-6
ASSTGTGYGYT
>TRBJ2-2|TRBV9
ASTVGSDTGELF
>TRBJ2-1|TRBV27
ASSFGGGSYNEQF
>TRBJ1-6|TRBV9
ASSVERNSPLH
>TRBJ2-7|TRBV6-5
ASSYGDILSYEQY
>TRBJ1-6|TRBV13
ASSLESGQGYSPLH
>TRBJ2-6|TRBV5-1
ASSPGGPLSGANVLT
>TRBJ2-1|TRBV28
ASSSTFRDSEYNEQF
>TRBJ2-7|TRBV11-2
ASSFSYEQY
>TRBJ2-7|TRBV19
ASSIGGQGSYEQY
>TRBJ1-4|TRBV19
ASSISRQGASEKLF
>TRBJ2-2|TRBV3-1/TRBV3-2
ASSKSLTNRDRRELF
>TRBJ2-1|TRBV4-2
ASSQQGASGAYNEQF
>TRBJ2-3|TRBV5-6
ASSSGLAGDTQY
>TRBJ1-1|TRBV11-2
ASSLGTVNTEAF
>TRBJ2-3|TRBV10-3
AISQAGLTDTQY
>TRBJ2-7|TRBV10-2
ASKTGTGGSYEQY
>TRBJ1-1|TRBV5-1
ASSLQDRGTEAF
>TRBJ2-5|TRBV5-1
ASSLGTTPPYATQY
>TRBJ2-1|TRBV25-1
ASNKAGDAYNEQF
>TRBJ1-2|TRBV30
AWTQTEDNGYT
>TRBJ2-3|TRBV19
ASSSQRGGNTDTQY
>TRBJ1-1|TRBV19
ASSITTPLGTGGADTEAF
>TRBJ1-3|TRBV4-3
ASSQESRGPDTIY
>TRBJ2-5|TRBV7-9
ASSPHGLLQGKETQY
>TRBJ1-1|TRBV18
ASSPIGGSDTEAF
>TRBJ1-1|TRBV3-1/TRBV3-2
ASSQDNGTGHTEAF
>TRBJ2-6|TRBV6-2/TRBV6-3
ASSYRGSGSGANVLT
>TRBJ1-6|TRBV3-1/TRBV3-2
ASSPGPDRSNSPLH
>TRBJ1-1|TRBV19
ASSTRTGSDMNTEAF
>TRBJ1-3|TRBV18
ASSPLPNGGALSGNTIY
>TRBJ1-2|TRBV10-3
AISESDRGYGYT